One and the same sample provided the 18 T cell receptor beta chains below, sequenced in a study of blood T cells in healthy people across ages. Alongside a J-beta primer mix, a sample-barcoded 5' primer served in a second PCR lasting about 7 to 12 cycles. TCRdb analysed the 5' RACE reads with MiXCR anew, one entry per CDR3 protein. Among around 800,000 distinct CDR3 sequences listed, less than 80% were seen once. The sequenced sample was blood. These TCRs come from a man in his thirties or forties in good health.

The chain links TRBV2 to TRBJ2-7; maybe TRBD2 (5 bases). CDR1 and CDR2 (germline): SNHLY, FYNNEI. V shed 8 bases and J shed 0 bases, with 11 bases lying between them. CDR3 length: 13 residues. The CDR3: CASRSGSSYEQYF. The CDR3 bases are TGTGCCAGCCGGTCGGGGAGCTCCTACGAGCAGTACTTC.

The chain couples TRBV9 to TRBJ2-1; maybe TRBD2 (5 bases). The germline V and J ends were trimmed by 3 bases and 8 bases, with 15 bases remaining between them. The CDR3 runs to 14 residues. Germline V lookup: CDR1 SGDLS, CDR2 YYNGEE. Here the CDR3 reads CASSAAGVGDEQFF. For the CDR3, the DNA is TGTGCCAGCAGCGCTGCCGGGGTTGGAGATGAGCAGTTCTTC.

J is TRBJ1-6 and V is TRBV4-3; D is possibly TRBD1 (5 bases). V lost 0 bases, J lost 10 bases, and 16 bases lay in between. The CDR3 totals 16 residues. Germline V gene data show CDR1 as LGHNA and CDR2 as YSLEER. DNA for the CDR3: TGCGCCAGCAGCCAAGAGGGGGGGGACGGTTGGTCACCCCTCCACTTT. Residues: CASSQEGGDGWSPLHF.

This rearrangement joins TRBV11-3 to TRBJ2-3; TRBD1 is a possible D gene (5 bases). Germline values: CDR1 SGHNT, CDR2 YENEEA. The CDR3 extends over 14 amino acids. The ends were cut back, 5 bases at V and 4 bases at J, with 13 bases in the middle. Written as DNA, the CDR3 is TGTGCCAGCAGCCTTTCCCCAGGGTCAGATACGCAGTATTTT. Its translation is CASSLSPGSDTQYF.

This sequence joins TRBV29-1 and TRBJ2-3; no definite D call. Germline V gene lookup returns CDR1 SQVTM and CDR2 ANQGSEA. V lost 7 bases and J 6 bases, leaving 8 bases between the germline ends. CDR3 length: 10 residues. Written as DNA, the CDR3 is TGCAGCGGAAAACTTGATACGCAGTATTTT. As protein: CSGKLDTQYF.

The J gene is TRBJ1-2, the V gene TRBV27; D is possibly TRBD1 (5 bases). CDR3 length: 14 residues. Germline-derived CDR1 and CDR2 are MNHEY and SMNVEV (reference sequence). Trimming left V 3 bases short and J 4 bases short, with 12 bases between. CDR3 protein: CASSFTGKGYGYTF. The CDR3 DNA follows: TGTGCCAGCAGTTTTACAGGCAAAGGCTATGGCTACACCTTC.

This clonotype was found once. The DNA of the CDR3 is TGTGCCAGCAGCCAAACGACAGGGGCCCTTGATGGCTACACCTTC. It is translated as CASSQTTGALDGYTF. This rearrangement joins TRBV6-6 to TRBJ1-2; 8 bases match TRBD1. The CDR3 spans 15 residues. V lost 6 bases, J lost 6 bases, and 12 bases stayed unmatched. CDR1 MNHNY and CDR2 SVGAGI come from the germline V gene (reference sequence).

This rearrangement joins TRBV7-9 to TRBJ2-1; 7 nucleotides line up with TRBD2. Germline assignment: CDR1 SEHNR and CDR2 FQNEAQ (reference sequence). The CDR3 sequence is 15 residues long. V lost 4 bases, J lost 8 bases, and 11 bases stayed unmatched. The CDR3 here is CASSSGTKVRDEQFF. The CDR3 coding sequence is TGTGCCAGCAGCTCCGGGACTAAAGTGAGGGATGAGCAGTTCTTC.

This clonotype turned up a few times. The chain links TRBV29-1 to TRBJ2-1; D is ambiguous. Trimming left V 0 bases short and J 2 bases short, with 11 bases between. The length of the CDR3 is 15 residues. CDR1 SQVTM and CDR2 ANQGSEA come from the germline V gene. This chain's CDR3 is CSVEDLQKTYNEQFF. DNA for the CDR3: TGCAGCGTTGAAGATCTCCAGAAGACCTACAATGAGCAGTTCTTC.

The chain recombines TRBV7-9 with TRBJ2-1; D ambiguous. The CDR3 spans 15 residues. Trimming took 2 bases from V and 0 from J, leaving 8 bases between them. Germline V CDR1 and CDR2: SEHNR, FQNEAQ (reference sequence). The CDR3 DNA is TGTGCCAGCAGCTTAATGGATAGCTCCTACAATGAGCAGTTCTTC. Residues: CASSLMDSSYNEQFF.

This clonotype was seen a handful of times. This sequence joins TRBV7-2 and TRBJ2-7, with D perhaps matching TRBD1 or TRBD2 (6 bases each). This CDR3 contains 17 residues. Germline values: CDR1 SGHTA, CDR2 FQGNSA. V lost 5 bases to trimming and J lost 3 bases, with 23 bases between them. The CDR3 sequence: CASSPNPGAGALYEQYF. The CDR3 DNA sequence: TGTGCCAGCAGCCCCAACCCGGGGGCAGGGGCCCTCTACGAGCAGTACTTC.

V gene TRBV27 combines with J gene TRBJ2-1, with TRBD1 matching over 8 bases. The germline V gene encodes CDR1 MNHEY and CDR2 SMNVEV (reference sequence). CDR3 length: 17 amino acids. After removal of 7 bases from V and 5 bases from J, the junction contained 16 bases not matched to a gene. CDR3 loop: CASNPYSGDRLNNEQFF. The CDR3, as DNA: TGTGCCAGCAATCCATACTCCGGGGACAGGCTTAACAATGAGCAGTTCTTC.

The V call is TRBV21-1, the J call TRBJ2-1; the table names TRBD1, a call not compared with the DNA. TRBV21-1 is recorded as a pseudogene. The length of the CDR3 is 15 residues. In DNA form, the CDR3 reads TGTGCCAGCAGCAAAGTGGGCAGGGGGCTCAATGAGCAGTTCTTC. This gives the protein CASSKVGRGLNEQFF.

A few counts support this clonotype. The CDR3 DNA reads TGCGCCAGCAGCCAAGCTCGGAGGGGCTCCTACGAGCAGTACTTC. Residues: CASSQARRGSYEQYF. The chain employs TRBV4-3 and TRBJ2-7; D may be TRBD2 (6 bases). V was clipped by 1 base and J by 0 bases, with 10 bases between them. CDR1 LGHNA and CDR2 YSLEER come from the germline V gene. This CDR3 is built from 15 residues.

This clonotype has a handful of counts. The V call is TRBV20-1, the J call TRBJ2-7; perhaps TRBD1 as D (7 bases). Germline loops: CDR1 DFQATT, CDR2 SNEGSKA (reference sequence). Deletions cut 6 bases from V and 3 bases from J, with 15 bases between. This CDR3 has 13 amino acids. The CDR3 loop is CSALHRGGYEQYF. As DNA, the CDR3 is TGCAGTGCGCTCCACAGGGGAGGCTACGAGCAGTACTTC.

The chain employs TRBV10-3 and TRBJ1-6; unclear D gene. V was trimmed by 6 bases and J by 0 bases, leaving 9 bases between them. Looked up from germline, CDR1 is ENHRY and CDR2 is SYGVKD. The CDR3 totals 15 residues. The CDR3 nucleotides are TGTGCCATCAGCACGGGAAGCTCCTATAATTCACCCCTCCACTTT. Encoded protein: CAISTGSSYNSPLHF.

The gene calls are TRBV14 and TRBJ2-2; D is perhaps TRBD2 (6 bases). V lost 1 base to trimming and J lost 5 bases, with 11 bases between them. Germline V lookup: CDR1 SGHDN, CDR2 FVKESK. This CDR3 is 15 amino acids long. The CDR3 sequence: CASSQVGGITGELFF. In DNA form, the CDR3 reads TGTGCCAGCAGCCAAGTGGGAGGAATTACCGGGGAGCTGTTTTTT.

The chain is built from TRBV20-1 and TRBJ2-1, with 14 bases identical to TRBD2. Per germline, CDR1 DFQATT and CDR2 SNEGSKA (reference sequence). This CDR3 region has 14 residues. Trimming removed 4 bases from V and 10 bases from J; junction bases left unmatched: 6. DNA for the CDR3: TGCAGTGCTAAGACTAGCGGGGGGGCATGGGAGCAGTTCTTC. Translating gives CSAKTSGGAWEQFF.